One and the same sample provided the 27 T cell receptor beta chains below, sequenced in a study of response to subunit inactivated influenza vaccine. TCRdb itself ran the RT-PCR reads through MiXCR, one entry per CDR3 protein. This sample has fewer than 650,000 distinct CDR3 sequences, with over 10% found just once. Sequenced material: PBMCs from blood, taken roughly 45 days after vaccination. The receptor source for this set is a man between 45 and 60 years old who received an inactivated influenza vaccine.

This sequence joins TRBV6-2 or TRBV6-3 and TRBJ2-1, with 8 bases identical to TRBD2. Losses at the gene ends were 6 bases for V and 4 bases for J; bases not matched to a gene: 8. Germline values: CDR1 MNHEY, CDR2 SVGEGT. The CDR3 sequence is 15 residues long. The chain's CDR3 is CASRSGLAIYNEQFF. The CDR3 DNA sequence: TGTGCCAGCAGATCCGGACTAGCTATATACAATGAGCAGTTCTTC.

This clonotype came up a few times. This sequence joins TRBV11-2 and TRBJ2-7; D perhaps matches TRBD1 (5 bases). CDR1 and CDR2 from the germline V gene are SGHAT and FQNNGV. This CDR3 spans 15 amino acids. Trimming cost V 5 bases and J 5 bases, with 19 bases left between them. CDR3 sequence: CASSKTRTIKDEQYF. CDR3 nucleotide sequence: TGTGCCAGCAGCAAGACTCGGACAATTAAGGACGAGCAGTACTTC.

The gene calls are TRBV7-8 and TRBJ2-5; D not resolved. CDR1 and CDR2 (germline): SGHVS, FQNEAQ. V gave up 7 bases and J gave up 5 bases, with 8 bases separating them. This CDR3 has 11 amino acids. The CDR3 region is CASTQTETQYF. The CDR3 DNA reads as TGTGCCAGCACCCAAACGGAGACCCAGTACTTC.

This clonotype has ten or more counts. The chain carries TRBV20-1 and TRBJ2-1; no reliable D call. Trimming stripped 6 bases from V and 4 bases from J, with 16 bases between. Germline loops: CDR1 DFQATT, CDR2 SNEGSKA (reference sequence). The length of the CDR3 is 14 residues. The CDR3 region is CSAGPLNFYNEQFF. CDR3 bases: TGCAGTGCCGGACCGCTTAATTTTTACAATGAGCAGTTCTTC.

CDR3 sequence reads: CASSLWGAGANYEQYF. The CDR3 DNA is TGTGCCAGCAGCTTATGGGGAGCGGGAGCTAACTACGAGCAGTACTTC. The chain has TRBV11-2 and TRBJ2-7; 8 bases match TRBD2. The CDR3 totals 16 residues. Germline V gene sequence: CDR1 SGHAT, CDR2 FQNNGV. After removal of 2 bases from V and 3 bases from J, the junction contained 9 bases not matched to a gene.

Many counts were recorded for this clonotype. This sequence joins TRBV12-3 or TRBV12-4 and TRBJ1-5; TRBD1 matches at 11 bases. V lost 6 bases, J lost 2 bases, and 15 bases stayed unmatched. This CDR3 comprises 19 residues. CDR3 coding DNA: TGTGCCAGCAGCAGCGCCGGACAGGGGGCTCATTGGGGCAATCAGCCCCAGCATTTT. It encodes CASSSAGQGAHWGNQPQHF.

Turning to this clonotype: At one end, the junction sequence differs from germline, possibly due to a read error. In DNA, the CDR3 is TGTACCAGCAGCTCAACTAGCGGGGGGGGCCGCACCTACAATGAGCAGTTCTTC. Translation gives CTSSSTSGGGRTYNEQFF. This rearrangement joins TRBV13 to TRBJ2-1, with 13 nucleotides matching TRBD2. The germline CDR1 and CDR2 sequences are PRHDT and FYEKMQ (reference sequence). This CDR3 has 18 amino acids. The full variable domain, rest sourced from reference TRBV13 and TRBJ2-1, is AAGVIQSPRHLIKEKRETATLKCYPIPRHDTVYWYQQGPGQDPQFLISFYEKMQSDKGSIPDRFSAQQFSDYHSELNMSSLELGDSALYFCTSSSTSGGGRTYNEQFFGPGTRLTVL.

This clonotype was picked up a small number of times. CDR3 in amino acids: CASSKWRGMEQYF. The CDR3 DNA reads as TGTGCCAGCAGCAAATGGCGGGGTATGGAGCAGTACTTC. V and J are TRBV21-1 and TRBJ2-7; the D call in the table, TRBD2, was not verified against the DNA. TRBV21-1 is a documented pseudogene. There are 13 residues in the CDR3.

The chain has TRBV7-2 and TRBJ2-2; D ambiguous. The germline V gene has CDR1 SGHTA and CDR2 FQGNSA. The CDR3 extends over 20 amino acids. Trimming cost V 0 bases and J 1 base, with 21 bases left between them. The CDR3 is CASSLAAGRSSKENTGELFF. The CDR3 DNA reads as TGTGCCAGCAGCTTAGCCGCCGGCCGTAGCAGCAAAGAGAACACCGGGGAGCTGTTTTTT. The full variable domain, with the rest looked up from reference TRBV7-2 and TRBJ2-2, is GAGVSQSPSNKVTEKGKDVELRCDPISGHTALYWYRQSLGQGLEFLIYFQGNSAPDKSGLPSDRFSAERTGGSVSTLTIQRTQQEDSAVYLCASSLAAGRSSKENTGELFFGEGSRLTVL.

The chain joins TRBV4-3 to TRBJ2-5, with unresolved D. The CDR3 consists of 13 residues. Trimming took off 3 bases at V and 3 bases at J, with 8 bases between the two ends. Germline values: CDR1 LGHNA, CDR2 YSLEER. The CDR3, as DNA: TGCGCCAGCAGCCACGGCCGGAAAGAGACCCAGTACTTC. Residues: CASSHGRKETQYF.

This clonotype was picked up many times. The rearrangement links TRBV12-3 or TRBV12-4 to TRBJ2-1; D uncertain. Trimming removed 2 bases from V and 3 bases from J, with 8 bases in between. This CDR3 region has 14 residues. CDR3 residues: CASSLNPDYNEQFF. The CDR3 DNA is TGTGCCAGCAGTTTAAATCCAGACTACAATGAGCAGTTCTTC.

This clonotype was observed a handful of times. The chain uses TRBV14 and TRBJ2-1; TRBD1 aligns across 9 bases. CDR3 length: 15 amino acids. Germline CDR1 and CDR2: SGHDN and FVKESK. V was clipped by 8 bases and J by 3 bases; unmatched bases: 8. DNA for the CDR3: TGTGCCAGCCATCCCGGGGACAGGGACTACAATGAGCAGTTCTTC. It yields the protein CASHPGDRDYNEQFF.

This clonotype has more than one count but fewer than ten. The J gene is TRBJ2-7, the V gene TRBV6-1, with D maybe TRBD1 (5 bases). Trimming pared 6 bases from V and 0 bases from J, leaving 12 bases between. Germline CDR1 MNHNS, CDR2 SASEGT. This CDR3 comprises 14 residues. The CDR3 DNA reads as TGTGCCAGCAGGGAAATCAGGGACTCCTACGAGCAGTACTTC. This sequence encodes CASREIRDSYEQYF.

The chain recombines TRBV4-3 with TRBJ2-3; D may be TRBD2 (5 bases). The CDR3 runs to 17 residues. Germline loops: CDR1 LGHNA, CDR2 YSLEER. V was shortened by 0 bases and J by 4 bases, with 17 bases between the two germline ends. The CDR3: CASSQDYLGGGADTQYF. CDR3 DNA sequence: TGCGCCAGCAGCCAAGATTATTTGGGCGGAGGAGCAGATACGCAGTATTTT.

This clonotype came up many times. The chain couples TRBV12-3 or TRBV12-4 to TRBJ2-2; the D gene is possibly TRBD1 (5 bases). V was cut by 1 base and J by 1 base, with 7 bases left in between. CDR3 length: 15 amino acids. DNA for the CDR3: TGTGCCAGCAGTTTAGTCACAGGGAACACCGGGGAGCTGTTTTTT. Amino acids: CASSLVTGNTGELFF.

The sample holds a few counts of this clonotype. The rearrangement joins TRBV20-1 to TRBJ2-3; 8 bases are a match to TRBD1. The germline V gene encodes CDR1 DFQATT and CDR2 SNEGSKA (reference sequence). CDR3 length: 13 residues. CDR3 sequence: CSPRGQATDTQYF. CDR3 in DNA: TGCAGCCCCAGGGGGCAGGCCACAGATACGCAGTATTTT.

The gene calls are TRBV4-2 and TRBJ2-2; D is undetermined. Germline V gene lookup returns CDR1 LGHNA and CDR2 YNFKEQ. Trimming removed 5 bases from V and 2 bases from J, with 9 bases in between. CDR3 size: 14 residues. The CDR3, as DNA: TGTGCCAGCAGCGACCGGGCTAACACCGGGGAGCTGTTTTTT. As protein: CASSDRANTGELFF.

The rearrangement links TRBV12-3 or TRBV12-4 to TRBJ2-7; 11 positions agree with TRBD1. This CDR3 has 14 residues. V shed 10 bases, J shed 7 bases, and the junction held 12 bases outside the gene matches. CDR3 in DNA: TGTGCCACCATGGGTCGGACAGGGGGCAGAGAGCAGTACTTC. Protein: CATMGRTGGREQYF.

The rearrangement uses TRBV27 and TRBJ2-3; 13 bases fit TRBD2. Germline V gene data show CDR1 as MNHEY and CDR2 as SMNVEV (reference sequence). The CDR3 has 18 residues. V lost 3 bases to trimming and J lost 4 bases; unmatched junction nucleotides: 10. In DNA, the CDR3 is TGTGCCAGCAGTTTCGGACTAGCGGGAGCGAGGAGGGCAGATACGCAGTATTTT. This codes for CASSFGLAGARRADTQYF.

As regards this clonotype: Germline is not matched at one junction end, which may reflect a read error. J is TRBJ2-4 and V is TRBV10-3; 14 bases line up with TRBD2. CDR1 and CDR2 (germline): ENHRY, SYGVKD. The CDR3 runs to 18 residues. Here the CDR3 reads CAFSSLGLAGVVGNIQYF. CDR3 nucleotide sequence: TGTGCCTTCAGTTCCCTGGGACTAGCGGGAGTGGTGGGAAACATTCAGTACTTC.

V and J are TRBV4-3 and TRBJ2-1, with 13 bases that match TRBD2. The germline V gene encodes CDR1 LGHNA and CDR2 YSLEER. This CDR3 is 18 amino acids long. V trimming: 0 bases; J trimming: 10 bases; junction bases outside the gene matches: 12. The CDR3: CASSQEIGGLAGLWEQFF. CDR3 bases: TGCGCCAGCAGCCAAGAAATCGGGGGACTAGCGGGATTGTGGGAGCAGTTCTTC.

This clonotype was recorded at least ten times. The chain employs TRBV3-1 and TRBJ1-4; D remains ambiguous. V gave up 1 base and J gave up 0 bases, with 6 bases separating them. Germline lookup yields CDR1 LGHDT and CDR2 YNNKEL (reference sequence). This CDR3 comprises 15 residues. The CDR3 DNA is TGTGCCAGCAGCCAAGGAGTTGCAACTAATGAAAAACTGTTTTTT. It specifies CASSQGVATNEKLFF.

The J gene is TRBJ2-1, the V gene TRBV20-1; 14 nucleotides align to TRBD2. This CDR3 region has 15 residues. V trimming: 8 bases; J trimming: 5 bases; junction bases outside the gene matches: 8. Germline CDR1 reads DFQATT; CDR2 reads SNEGSKA (reference sequence). The CDR3: CSSGTSGRPNNEQFF. DNA of the CDR3: TGCAGTTCCGGGACTAGCGGGAGACCTAACAATGAGCAGTTCTTC.

This chain uses TRBV5-1 with TRBJ2-5; D may be TRBD1 or TRBD2 (5 bases each). CDR3 length equals 15 residues. V lost 0 bases and J 5 bases, leaving 14 bases between the germline ends. The germline CDR1 and CDR2 sequences are SGHRS and YFSETQ. This chain's CDR3 is CASSLEGAPGETQYF. The CDR3 DNA reads TGCGCCAGCAGCTTGGAAGGGGCGCCGGGGGAGACCCAGTACTTC.

This clonotype was detected only a few times. The chain recombines TRBV20-1 with TRBJ2-7; 8 nucleotides match TRBD2. The J segment lost 0 bases and the V segment lost 1 base, leaving 11 bases of the junction unmatched. From germline, CDR1 is DFQATT and CDR2 SNEGSKA (reference sequence). This CDR3 comprises 17 residues. The DNA of the CDR3 is TGCAGTGCTAGAGGTCAAGAAGGACTAGCCCTCTCCTACGAGCAGTACTTC. Amino acid sequence: CSARGQEGLALSYEQYF.

This clonotype was seen a few times. The chain combines TRBV20-1 with TRBJ1-1; D not resolved. Germline CDR1 DFQATT, CDR2 SNEGSKA (reference sequence). CDR3 length equals 11 residues. With 0 bases removed from V and 5 bases from J, the gap between germline ends came to 4 bases. The CDR3 DNA reads TGCAGTGCTAGAGATTATACTGAAGCTTTCTTT. It encodes CSARDYTEAFF.

As regards this clonotype: This sequence may be a read error, since a much larger clone differs from it by one base. The V and J genes are TRBV4-3 and TRBJ1-6; D gene uncertain. In germline, CDR1 is LGHNA, CDR2 YSLEER. The CDR3 extends over 15 amino acids. The CDR3 region is CASGQAQMGNSPLHF. The CDR3 DNA is TGCGCCAGCGGCCAAGCACAGATGGGTAATTCACCCCTCCACTTT.